Following are 22 T cell receptor beta chains from one sample sequenced in a study of a mutant IDH1 vaccine in newly diagnosed glioma. Their recognized antigens are unknown. Time point in this sample: week 23, last vaccination. The study gave 300 ug of mutant IDH1 20-mer peptide per vaccine dose, with topical imiquimod. Measured with immunoSEQ multiplex PCR; TCRdb has only the in-frame clones, and not every one. The sample lists 60,000 to 100,000 clones; 85% to 90% were seen once. The sample consisted of PBMCs, taken from a glioma patient whose treatment included an IDH1 peptide vaccine. The source is a woman between 45 and 60 years old with glioma.

The genes are TRBV28 and TRBJ2-5; 8 bases align to TRBD2. V was pared by 3 bases and J by 5 bases, with 11 bases of the junction left unmatched. Germline loops: CDR1 MDHEN, CDR2 SYDVKM. CDR3 length: 16 amino acids. For the CDR3, the DNA is TGTGCCAGCAGTTTTAGAGGGCGGGGGGAGACGGAGACCCAGTACTTC. Translated, it gives CASSFRGRGETETQYF.

The chain recombines TRBV18 with TRBJ1-6; a weak D match, TRBD1 (5 bases). Looked up from germline, CDR1 is KGHSH and CDR2 is LQKENI. The CDR3 extends over 13 amino acids. The V and J ends lost 5 bases and 7 bases respectively, with 9 bases between them. CDR3 in amino acids: CASSSGENSPLHF. The CDR3 region has the DNA TGTGCCAGCTCATCGGGGGAAAATTCACCCCTCCACTTT.

In this sample, this clone turned up a few times. The V gene is TRBV30, the J gene TRBJ1-1; D call uncertain. There are 16 residues in the CDR3. Looked up from germline, CDR1 is GTSNPN and CDR2 is SVGIG (reference sequence). The CDR3 here is CASHTGGRIRDTEAFF. The CDR3 DNA is TGTGCTTCACACACTGGTGGACGGATTAGGGACACTGAAGCTTTCTTT.

The chain carries TRBV5-1 and TRBJ2-4; 10 bases map to TRBD1. J lost 4 bases, V lost 4 bases, and 5 bases had no gene match. CDR1 SGHRS and CDR2 YFSETQ come from the germline V gene. The CDR3 is made up of 15 amino acids. CDR3 coding DNA: TGCGCCAGCAGCCCGGGGACAGGGGAAAAAAACATTCAGTACTTC. It encodes CASSPGTGEKNIQYF.

The V call is TRBV4-1, the J call TRBJ2-7; 7 bases align to TRBD1. The J segment lost 3 bases and the V segment lost 1 base, leaving 3 bases of the junction unmatched. CDR3 length equals 14 residues. Germline V gene data show CDR1 as MGHRA and CDR2 as YSYEKL. CDR3 sequence reads: CASSQAQGHYEQYF. The DNA of the CDR3 is TGCGCCAGCAGCCAAGCACAGGGGCACTACGAGCAGTACTTC.

V is TRBV5-1 and J is TRBJ2-7, with 8 bases matching TRBD2. V lost 2 bases and J lost 2; bases outside the gene matches: 3. Looked up from germline, CDR1 is SGHRS and CDR2 is YFSETQ. The CDR3 is made up of 14 amino acids. CDR3 DNA: TGCGCCAGCAGCTTCGGTAGCGGGGCCTACGAGCAGTACTTC. It is translated as CASSFGSGAYEQYF. Drawing the rest from reference TRBV5-1 and TRBJ2-7, the complete variable domain is KAGVTQTPRYLIKTRGQQVTLSCSPISGHRSVSWYQQTPGQGLQFLFEYFSETQRNKGNFPGRFSGRQFSNSRSEMNVSTLELGDSALYLCASSFGSGAYEQYFGPGTRLTVT.

This clone was detected only once. The V and J genes are TRBV5-1 and TRBJ2-3; D is possibly TRBD1 (6 bases). Germline-derived CDR1 and CDR2 are SGHRS and YFSETQ. V lost 3 bases and J lost 4, with 9 bases in between. The CDR3 loop spans 13 amino acids. CDR3 in amino acids: CASSYEGADTQYF. The CDR3 DNA reads as TGCGCCAGCAGCTACGAGGGGGCAGATACGCAGTATTTT.

V usage is TRBV2 and J usage is TRBJ1-1, with TRBD1 identical over 9 bases. Germline lookup yields CDR1 SNHLY and CDR2 FYNNEI. V was clipped by 5 bases and J by 1 base; unmatched bases: 8. The CDR3 length is 16 residues. CDR3 in DNA: TGTGCCAGCAGTTCTGGACAGGGGAGACAGAACACTGAAGCTTTCTTT. It translates to CASSSGQGRQNTEAFF.

The J gene is TRBJ1-4, the V gene TRBV27, with D maybe TRBD1 (6 bases). V dropped 3 bases and J dropped 6 bases, with 11 bases sitting between them. CDR1 is MNHEY, CDR2 SMNVEV, per germline (reference sequence). The CDR3 covers 14 residues. CDR3: CASSLGGSYEKLFF. Here the CDR3 DNA reads TGTGCCAGCAGTTTGGGGGGCTCCTATGAAAAACTGTTTTTT.

The J gene is TRBJ2-7, the V gene TRBV11-2, with 7 positions matching TRBD1. The CDR3 has 15 residues. Germline lookup yields CDR1 SGHAT and CDR2 FQNNGV. Trimming removed 3 bases from V and 2 bases from J; junction bases left unmatched: 7. CDR3 sequence reads: CASSLDYRGPYEQYF. The CDR3 DNA reads as TGTGCCAGCAGCTTGGATTACAGGGGACCCTACGAGCAGTACTTC.

The chain is built from TRBV19 and TRBJ2-5, with unresolved D. The V and J ends lost 1 base and 3 bases respectively, with 12 bases between them. From germline, CDR1 is LNHDA and CDR2 SQIVND (reference sequence). This CDR3 is 15 amino acids long. This CDR3 reads CASSIAAWGKETQYF. The CDR3 nucleotides are TGTGCCAGTAGTATAGCGGCGTGGGGAAAAGAGACCCAGTACTTC.

The V gene is TRBV27, the J gene TRBJ1-2, with a possible D match to TRBD1 (5 bases). Germline assignment: CDR1 MNHEY and CDR2 SMNVEV (reference sequence). CDR3 length: 10 amino acids. CDR3 region: CGAPRGGYTF. Here the CDR3 DNA reads TGTGGGGCGCCTAGGGGTGGCTACACCTTC.

The sample holds one count of this clone. J is TRBJ2-7 and V is TRBV5-1; D might be TRBD1 (6 bases). Germline V lookup: CDR1 SGHRS, CDR2 YFSETQ. The CDR3 loop spans 13 amino acids. Between the trimmed V and J ends, which lost 1 base and 4 bases, there was a span of 9 bases. CDR3 region: CASSLRDTYEQYF. CDR3 in DNA: TGCGCCAGCAGCTTGAGGGACACATACGAGCAGTACTTC.

The V and J genes are TRBV6-5 and TRBJ2-5; no reliable D call. Trimming stripped 3 bases from V and 2 bases from J, with 16 bases between. This CDR3 comprises 16 residues. Germline V gene sequence: CDR1 MNHEY, CDR2 SVGAGI. The CDR3 loop is CASSYRLNTLQETQYF. CDR3 nucleotides: TGTGCCAGCAGTTATCGACTTAATACCCTTCAAGAGACCCAGTACTTC.

The rearrangement uses TRBV7-9 and TRBJ2-3; D not resolved. The V end lost 0 bases, the J end lost 3 bases, and 4 bases lay between the germline ends. The CDR3 spans 13 residues. Looked up from germline, CDR1 is SEHNR and CDR2 is FQNEAQ (reference sequence). CDR3 coding DNA: TGTGCCAGCAGCTTAGCCCCAACAGATACGCAGTATTTT. Translating gives CASSLAPTDTQYF.

This clone was recorded a few times. This sequence joins TRBV19 and TRBJ2-7, with TRBD1 matching over 11 bases. From germline, CDR1 is LNHDA and CDR2 SQIVND (reference sequence). Losses at the gene ends were 5 bases for V and 5 bases for J; bases not matched to a gene: 2. The CDR3 runs to 13 residues. Here the CDR3 reads CASSWGQGDEQYF. CDR3 DNA sequence: TGTGCCAGTAGTTGGGGACAGGGGGACGAGCAGTACTTC.

The V call is TRBV7-9, the J call TRBJ2-7; TRBD1 matches 7 bases. CDR1 is SEHNR, CDR2 FQNEAQ, per germline (reference sequence). V was clipped by 4 bases and J by 3 bases; unmatched bases: 3. The CDR3 is 13 amino acids. CDR3 sequence: CASSYGTVYEQYF. CDR3 DNA: TGTGCCAGCAGCTACGGGACAGTCTACGAGCAGTACTTC.

The chain links TRBV5-6 to TRBJ2-3; D call uncertain. The CDR3 is 12 amino acids. V lost 4 bases and J 6 bases, leaving 9 bases between the germline ends. The V gene's germline CDR1 is SGHDT and CDR2 YYEEEE. As DNA, the CDR3 is TGTGCCAGCAGCCAGACTTCCGATACGCAGTATTTT. As protein: CASSQTSDTQYF.

The V call is TRBV13, the J call TRBJ1-2; 9 nucleotides align to TRBD1. The CDR3 is 15 residues long. Germline V gene data show CDR1 as PRHDT and CDR2 as FYEKMQ (reference sequence). J lost 4 bases, V lost 0 bases, and 3 bases had no gene match. The CDR3 reads CASSLGRDRVYGYTF. In DNA, the CDR3 is TGTGCCAGCAGCTTAGGCCGGGACAGGGTCTATGGCTACACCTTC.

The gene calls are TRBV28 and TRBJ2-7, with TRBD2 identical over 12 bases. Germline assignment: CDR1 MDHEN and CDR2 SYDVKM. CDR3 length: 15 residues. Trimming took 6 bases from V and 4 from J; bases not matched to a gene: 7. The CDR3 DNA is TGTGCCAGCAGACCCCTAGCGGGAGGGCCTTACGAGCAGTACTTC. Translating gives CASRPLAGGPYEQYF.

The J gene is TRBJ2-3, the V gene TRBV29-1; 9 bases align to TRBD2. J lost 1 base, V lost 3 bases, and 5 bases had no gene match. This CDR3 region has 15 residues. Germline assignment: CDR1 SQVTM and CDR2 ANQGSEA. CDR3 amino acids: CSVDTASGGTDTQYF. Written as DNA, the CDR3 is TGCAGCGTTGATACGGCTAGCGGGGGCACAGATACGCAGTATTTT.

The chain employs TRBV7-9 and TRBJ1-4, with a possible D match to TRBD1 (6 bases). Germline-derived CDR1 and CDR2 are SEHNR and FQNEAQ (reference sequence). The V end lost 6 bases, the J end lost 7 bases, and 15 bases lay between the germline ends. CDR3 length: 14 residues. CDR3 DNA: TGTGCCAGCAGTTCAGGGGTTTACGGTGAAAAACTGTTTTTT. Translating gives CASSSGVYGEKLFF.